This T cell receptor beta chain was captured by sequencing in a study of blood T cell repertoires in COVID-19. Study as a whole: The United States, Italy and Spain were the sources of the acute and convalescent COVID-19 samples. Sample material is recorded as cDNA or gDNA derived from T cells, B-cell-depleted T cells, or PBMCs.

In the original processing: Nucleated cell number was recorded as an estimate derived from reference gene primer amplification. The data were produced by immunoSEQ multiplex PCR, yet TCRdb's version contains in-frame clones alone and is incomplete. V and J calls and clone size follow that table, whereas D and trimming were derived from the DNA. Altogether some 210,000 clones are present, 92% being singletons, with the ten largest covering approximately 1.2%. The CDR3 is 15 residues long. The germline CDR1 and CDR2 sequences are MGHRA and YSYEKL. V was clipped by 0 bases and J by 7 bases, with 13 bases between them.

The TCR originated in a man under 40 with acute or convalescent COVID-19. The sequenced sample consisted of peripheral blood. The chain recombines TRBV4-1 with TRBJ1-5; D is undetermined. The chain's CDR3 is CASSQDRGLEQPQHF. CDR3 nucleotide sequence: TGCGCCAGCAGCCAAGATAGAGGACTGGAACAGCCCCAGCATTTT.